A single sample is the source of the 15 T cell receptor beta chains below, sequenced in a study of CD8 T cells in ankylosing spondylitis (dated by TCRdb to between 2016 and 2019). The library was prepared using 5' RACE. Sequencing was carried out with an Illumina HiSeq 2500. Starting from the raw public reads, TCRdb applied fastp trimming at Q25, assembled clones with MiXCR and retained in-frame beta chains. Entries that share a CDR3 protein sequence are merged under the most common genes and DNA. The sample contains 450,000 to 550,000 distinct CDR3 sequences, about 5.7% of them found a single time. The top ten constitute under 4.5% of the sample. The research as a whole found: Blood from ankylosing spondylitis patients appeared to be characterized by a TCR beta motif composed of about eight highly homologous amino acid variants.

Their cognate antigens are unknown. Sequenced: blood, either unsorted or a sorted T cell fraction (not recorded which). These receptors were obtained from a male donor with ankylosing spondylitis.

There are a few counts of this clonotype. V gene TRBV27 combines with J gene TRBJ1-6; TRBD1 matches 8 bases. Germline V gene lookup returns CDR1 MNHEY and CDR2 SMNVEV (reference sequence). The CDR3 has 15 residues. With V trimmed by 7 bases and J by 8 bases, 10 bases remained unmatched. As DNA, the CDR3 is TGTGCCAGCAAAACCGGTGGACAGGGTTATTCACCCCTCCACTTT. Translation: CASKTGGQGYSPLHF.

The table lists this clonotype with many counts. V and J are TRBV25-1 and TRBJ1-1, with D unresolved. The CDR3 totals 12 residues. Germline CDR1 reads MGHDK; CDR2 reads SYGVNS. Trimming took 3 bases from V and 8 from J, leaving 10 bases between them. CDR3 amino acids: CASSDMKMEAFF. In DNA form, the CDR3 reads TGTGCCAGCAGTGACATGAAGATGGAAGCTTTCTTT.

The rearrangement links TRBV28 to TRBJ1-5; the D gene is possibly TRBD1 (5 bases). CDR3 length: 14 residues. Trimming stripped 7 bases from V and 2 bases from J, with 12 bases between. The germline CDR1 and CDR2 sequences are MDHEN and SYDVKM. The chain's CDR3 is CASTPWGGNQPQHF. CDR3 in DNA: TGTGCCAGCACCCCCTGGGGGGGCAATCAGCCCCAGCATTTT.

The V call is TRBV9, the J call TRBJ1-1; D is perhaps TRBD1 (5 bases). Germline CDR1 and CDR2: SGDLS and YYNGEE. The CDR3 has 14 amino acids. With 4 bases removed from V and 7 bases from J, the gap between germline ends came to 17 bases. CDR3 sequence: CASSPHGGKFEAFF. The CDR3 DNA reads TGTGCCAGCAGCCCACATGGGGGGAAATTTGAAGCTTTCTTT.

This clonotype was seen repeatedly, ten times or more. The gene calls are TRBV20-1 and TRBJ1-6, with unresolved D. Germline assignment: CDR1 DFQATT and CDR2 SNEGSKA (reference sequence). CDR3 size: 13 residues. The V and J ends lost 1 base and 6 bases respectively, with 7 bases between them. The CDR3 nucleotides read TGCAGTGCTAGAGGCAGCTCTAATTCACCCCTCCACTTT. Its translation is CSARGSSNSPLHF.

Many counts were recorded for this clonotype. The chain recombines TRBV4-1 with TRBJ1-1; D gene ambiguous. This CDR3 has 14 amino acids. Germline loops: CDR1 MGHRA, CDR2 YSYEKL. Trimming took off 1 base at V and 4 bases at J, with 10 bases between the two ends. This chain's CDR3 is CASSQVGLSTEAFF. CDR3 DNA: TGCGCCAGCAGCCAAGTCGGACTGAGCACTGAAGCTTTCTTT.

This clonotype was detected many times. The J gene is TRBJ1-1, the V gene TRBV7-2; TRBD1 aligns across 10 bases. The V gene's germline CDR1 is SGHTA and CDR2 FQGNSA. With 6 bases clipped from V and 7 bases from J, the junction kept 11 bases outside the gene matches. The CDR3 runs to 15 residues. The CDR3 is CASRLFRQGANEAFF. CDR3 nucleotides: TGTGCCAGCAGGCTTTTTCGACAGGGGGCAAATGAAGCTTTCTTT.

Ten or more counts support this clonotype. V is TRBV5-5 and J is TRBJ2-3; 13 bases fit TRBD2. V lost 4 bases to trimming and J lost 4 bases; unmatched junction nucleotides: 6. The CDR3 loop spans 16 amino acids. Germline V lookup: CDR1 SGHKS, CDR2 YYEKEE (reference sequence). CDR3 sequence: CASSRLAGGLSDTQYF. CDR3 nucleotides: TGTGCCAGCAGCAGACTAGCGGGGGGTCTTTCAGATACGCAGTATTTT.

This clonotype was detected only a few times. The V and J genes are TRBV3-1 and TRBJ2-7; 7 bases line up with TRBD1. The CDR3 loop spans 14 amino acids. V was pared by 5 bases and J by 3 bases, with 7 bases of the junction left unmatched. Germline assignment: CDR1 LGHDT and CDR2 YNNKEL (reference sequence). The CDR3 DNA sequence: TGTGCCAGCAGCAAAAGGGACAGTGTCTACGAGCAGTACTTC. Translated: CASSKRDSVYEQYF.

This clonotype was seen a few times. The chain links TRBV12-3 or TRBV12-4 to TRBJ2-1; D is perhaps TRBD2 (6 bases). V was shortened by 5 bases and J by 3 bases, with 14 bases between the two germline ends. The CDR3 sequence is 15 residues long. In DNA, the CDR3 is TGTGCCAGCAGTCCGGGACTCCCGGACTACAATGAGCAGTTCTTC. It codes for CASSPGLPDYNEQFF.

A remark on this clonotype: It may be a read error: a sequence one base away is much more abundant. The J gene is TRBJ2-2, the V gene TRBV10-3; 11 bases agree with TRBD2. Germline CDR1 and CDR2: ENHRY and SYGVKD. The CDR3 spans 17 residues. Losses at the gene ends were 4 bases for V and 6 bases for J; bases not matched to a gene: 10. The CDR3 loop is CAISAAGTSGDSGELFF. The CDR3 DNA reads as TGTGCCATCAGTGCTGCAGGGACTAGCGGAGACTCCGGGGAGCTGTTTTTT.

This clonotype was counted at least ten times. The V and J genes are TRBV12-3 or TRBV12-4 and TRBJ2-7; 11 bases match TRBD2. The CDR3 consists of 16 residues. With V trimmed by 6 bases and J by 1 base, 8 bases remained unmatched. The CDR3 DNA follows: TGTGCCAGCAGCCCTCTAGCGGGAGGCCTTTCCTACGAGCAGTACTTC. It encodes CASSPLAGGLSYEQYF.

This clonotype was seen ten or more times. V and J are TRBV29-1 and TRBJ2-7, with 8 nucleotides matching TRBD1. With V trimmed by 4 bases and J by 2 bases, 7 bases remained unmatched. CDR3 size: 14 residues. Per germline, CDR1 SQVTM and CDR2 ANQGSEA. The CDR3 loop is CSVVGTGYTYEQYF. The CDR3 DNA is TGCAGCGTTGTTGGGACAGGTTATACCTACGAGCAGTACTTC.

This clonotype was counted a few times. CDR3 in amino acids: CASSYLLVTGETQYF. The CDR3 DNA follows: TGTGCCAGCAGCTACCTACTAGTCACGGGTGAGACCCAGTACTTC. The V and J genes are TRBV7-6 and TRBJ2-5; weak D call: TRBD2 (5 bases). The CDR3 extends over 15 amino acids. Germline-derived CDR1 and CDR2 are SGHVS and FNYEAQ. Trimming removed 4 bases from V and 5 bases from J, with 17 bases in between.

This clonotype was seen many times. This chain uses TRBV10-2 with TRBJ2-4; no definite D call. Trimming removed 5 bases at V and 4 bases at J, with 9 bases between. The CDR3 spans 13 residues. Germline CDR1 and CDR2: WSHSY and SAAADI. The CDR3 spells CASSTGRKNIQYF. The CDR3 DNA follows: TGCGCCAGCAGTACCGGGCGAAAAAACATTCAGTACTTC.